Listed here is a single T cell receptor (beta chain). Its antigen is unknown. This may be a read error, as it is one base from a much larger clone. No cell sorting was done before RNA was extracted from the tissue. TCRbeta libraries were built with three rounds of nested PCR, modified from ARM-PCR. TCRdb reprocessed the multiplex PCR reads with MiXCR, giving one entry per CDR3 protein. The sample has 89,000 or so distinct CDR3 sequences; about 66% are singletons. From germline, CDR1 is MNHNY and CDR2 SVGAGI (reference sequence). The CDR3 is 21 residues long. The sample belongs to a study of tumor and adjacent non-tumor tissue in lung cancer. Study at large: There were fewer than 15 adenocarcinoma, 2 squamous cell carcinoma and 1 small cell lung cancer cases. On average, productive TCRbeta reads reached some 4.4 million per sample. Study-wide findings and caveats: Top 100 clones took a larger repertoire share in normal lung. Significantly higher TCR diversity was found in tumor than normal lung.

This clonotype originated in a man aged 65 to 79 with non-small cell lung cancer. The chain carries TRBV6-6 and TRBJ1-5; no clear D. Sequencing input: lung tumor tissue. The CDR3 DNA reads as TGTGCCAGCAGTTACTCGAGGTGGGATGGGCCAGATGGATTGGAGAATCAGCCCCGGCATTTT. Translation: CASSYSRWDGPDGLENQPRHF.